The 23 T cell receptor beta chains below all came from one sample that was sequenced in a study of CD8 T cells in Susac syndrome. The RNA input was about 0.45 to 1 ug, and it was reverse transcribed with random hexamers. Each CDR3 protein gets one entry after TCRdb re-called the immunoSEQ multiplex PCR reads with MiXCR. The table shows roughly 200,000 distinct CDR3 sequences, with over 85% occurring only once. Sequenced input: CD4+ T cells from PBMCs. The receptors come from a human donor in good health.

This chain uses TRBV30 with TRBJ2-2; 7 bases agree with TRBD2. Germline V gene lookup returns CDR1 GTSNPN and CDR2 SVGIG (reference sequence). The V segment lost 4 bases and the J segment 2 bases; nucleotides outside the gene matches: 4. The CDR3 spans 14 residues. CDR3 amino acids: CAWKGLPNTGELFF. The DNA for the CDR3 is TGTGCCTGGAAGGGACTACCTAACACCGGGGAGCTGTTTTTT. Looking up the rest from reference TRBV30 and TRBJ2-2 gives the full variable domain: SQTIHQWPATLVQPVGSPLSLECTVEGTSNPNLYWYRQAAGRGLQLLFYSVGIGQISSEVPQNLSASRPQDRQFILSSKKLLLSDSGFYLCAWKGLPNTGELFFGEGSRLTVL.

V and J are TRBV29-1 and TRBJ2-2; the D gene could be TRBD1 or TRBD2 (5 bases each). The germline V gene encodes CDR1 SQVTM and CDR2 ANQGSEA. V was cut by 5 bases and J by 3 bases, with 16 bases left in between. This CDR3 comprises 15 residues. Written as DNA, the CDR3 is TGCAGCGTTTTCTGGGGTCAGGGAGACACCGGGGAGCTGTTTTTT. It is translated as CSVFWGQGDTGELFF.

The chain joins TRBV4-3 to TRBJ2-7; 8 positions match TRBD1. The CDR3 runs 15 residues. V lost 0 bases, J lost 2 bases, and 3 bases stayed unmatched. Germline CDR1 reads LGHNA; CDR2 reads YSLEER. CDR3 sequence: CASSQDGTGAYEQYF. The CDR3, as DNA: TGCGCCAGCAGCCAAGACGGGACAGGAGCCTACGAGCAGTACTTC.

J is TRBJ2-2 and V is TRBV2, with D possibly TRBD2 on 6 matching bases. The V gene lost 6 bases and the J gene lost 5 bases, with 13 bases spanning the gap. Germline CDR1 reads SNHLY; CDR2 reads FYNNEI. This CDR3 has 14 amino acids. The CDR3 DNA is TGTGCCAGCAGCGTACTAGCCACTACCGGGGAGCTGTTTTTT. It codes for CASSVLATTGELFF.

This rearrangement joins TRBV18 to TRBJ2-1; D may be TRBD2 (6 bases). The CDR3 covers 16 residues. V shed 6 bases and J shed 7 bases, with 22 bases lying between them. From germline, CDR1 is KGHSH and CDR2 LQKENI. CDR3 sequence (DNA): TGTGCCAGCTCGCCTCAAGGTGGCGGGATTCTTAATGAGCAGTTCTTC. Amino acid sequence: CASSPQGGGILNEQFF.

The chain links TRBV27 to TRBJ2-1; TRBD1 aligns across 10 bases. V shed 5 bases and J 8 bases; nucleotides not matched to a gene: 9. From germline, CDR1 is MNHEY and CDR2 SMNVEV (reference sequence). The CDR3 has 15 residues. The CDR3 bases are TGTGCCAGCAGTCGCCGGGACAGGGGAATGGATGAGCAGTTCTTC. This gives the protein CASSRRDRGMDEQFF.

CDR3 DNA sequence: TGTGCCAGCAGCTTAGGAGACAGGTCCCAAGAGACCCAGTACTTC. Its protein is CASSLGDRSQETQYF. This chain connects TRBV7-9 to TRBJ2-5; perhaps TRBD1 as D (6 bases). Trimming pared 1 base from V and 1 base from J, leaving 10 bases between. CDR1 and CDR2 (germline): SEHNR, FQNEAQ (reference sequence). The CDR3 length is 15 residues.

The chain joins TRBV29-1 to TRBJ2-3, with 7 positions matching TRBD1. This CDR3 has 14 amino acids. V dropped 0 bases and J dropped 5; count of bases not matched to a gene: 5. The germline gives CDR1 SQVTM, CDR2 ANQGSEA. In DNA, the CDR3 is TGCAGCGTTGAAGAACAGGGGAATGGAGATACGCAGTATTTT. This translates into CSVEEQGNGDTQYF.

This chain joins TRBV12-3 or TRBV12-4 and TRBJ2-7; 8 nucleotides match TRBD2. V shed 6 bases, J shed 1 base, and the junction held 2 bases outside the gene matches. The CDR3 contains 13 residues. CDR3 nucleotides: TGTGCCAGCAGAACTAGCGGTTCCTACGAGCAGTACTTC. Its protein is CASRTSGSYEQYF.

The chain links TRBV5-1 to TRBJ2-7, with 10 bases that match TRBD2. J gave up 2 bases and V 4 bases, and 6 bases lay outside the gene matches. CDR3 length: 15 amino acids. Germline V gene data show CDR1 as SGHRS and CDR2 as YFSETQ. The CDR3 reads CASSPTSGTTYEQYF. The CDR3 DNA reads as TGCGCCAGCAGCCCCACTAGCGGGACTACCTACGAGCAGTACTTC.

The rearrangement joins TRBV30 to TRBJ1-5; D gene uncertain. V lost 3 bases, J lost 6 bases, and 9 bases lay in between. CDR1 and CDR2 (germline): GTSNPN, SVGIG (reference sequence). The CDR3 runs 12 residues. The CDR3 nucleotides read TGTGCCTGGAGCTACCCCGGTCAGCCCCAGCATTTT. Translated: CAWSYPGQPQHF.

The V and J genes are TRBV29-1 and TRBJ2-6; 7 bases agree with TRBD1. Germline V lookup: CDR1 SQVTM, CDR2 ANQGSEA. The CDR3 is made up of 18 amino acids. The V gene end was trimmed by 0 bases and the J gene end by 0 bases; junction bases not matched to a gene: 8. In nucleotides, the CDR3 is TGCAGCGTTGAAGAGCGAGGGACAGCCCCCTCTGGGGCCAACGTCCTGACTTTC. Protein: CSVEERGTAPSGANVLTF.

The rearrangement joins TRBV24-1 to TRBJ2-6; D remains unclear. This CDR3 has 14 residues. Germline assignment: CDR1 KGHDR and CDR2 SFDVKD. The V gene lost 6 bases and the J gene lost 0 bases, with 5 bases spanning the gap. For the CDR3, the DNA is TGTGCCACCAGTAAGGACTCTGGGGCCAACGTCCTGACTTTC. Its protein is CATSKDSGANVLTF.

The CDR3 protein is CASSPQEYNEQFF. The CDR3 nucleotides read TGTGCCAGCAGCCCACAGGAATACAATGAGCAGTTCTTC. The chain has TRBV5-4 and TRBJ2-1, with a possible D match to TRBD1 (5 bases). Trimming cost V 4 bases and J 4 bases, with 9 bases left between them. The CDR3 has 13 residues. Germline values: CDR1 SGHNT, CDR2 YYREEE (reference sequence).

The chain uses TRBV30 and TRBJ2-7; 11 nucleotides match TRBD1. Germline V lookup: CDR1 GTSNPN, CDR2 SVGIG (reference sequence). J was trimmed by 4 bases and V by 0 bases; bases with no gene match: 5. This CDR3 has 15 residues. The CDR3 sequence is CAWSVGTGGRYEQYF. Written as DNA, the CDR3 is TGTGCCTGGAGTGTAGGGACAGGGGGGCGATACGAGCAGTACTTC.

The chain has TRBV20-1 and TRBJ2-1; 10 bases align to TRBD2. V lost 1 base and J lost 0; bases outside the gene matches: 9. The CDR3 has 18 residues. CDR1 DFQATT and CDR2 SNEGSKA come from the germline V gene (reference sequence). The CDR3 sequence: CSARGPSGRALSYNEQFF. CDR3 in DNA: TGCAGTGCTAGAGGTCCCAGCGGGAGGGCCCTCTCCTACAATGAGCAGTTCTTC.

The chain couples TRBV7-9 to TRBJ1-5; D is undetermined. Trimming left V 2 bases short and J 3 bases short, with 14 bases between. CDR3 length equals 16 residues. Germline CDR1 reads SEHNR; CDR2 reads FQNEAQ (reference sequence). CDR3 region: CASSLSDRPANQPQHF. The CDR3 DNA follows: TGTGCCAGCAGCTTAAGCGACCGCCCGGCCAATCAGCCCCAGCATTTT.

The V and J genes are TRBV5-4 and TRBJ2-3, with D unclear. The CDR3 loop spans 14 amino acids. Germline CDR1 and CDR2: SGHNT and YYREEE (reference sequence). Trimming took off 4 bases at V and 1 base at J, with 10 bases between the two ends. CDR3 sequence (DNA): TGTGCCAGCAGCATCCGCAGCGGCACAGATACGCAGTATTTT. Encoded protein: CASSIRSGTDTQYF. Variable domain in full (rest from reference TRBV5-4 and TRBJ2-3): ETGVTQSPTHLIKTRGQQVTLRCSSQSGHNTVSWYQQALGQGPQFIFQYYREEENGRGNFPPRFSGLQFPNYSSELNVNALELDDSALYLCASSIRSGTDTQYFGPGTRLTVL.

This clonotype was observed once. The chain links TRBV12-3 or TRBV12-4 to TRBJ1-2; D is unclear. The V gene lost 5 bases and the J gene lost 3 bases, with 13 bases spanning the gap. The CDR3 sequence is 14 residues long. The CDR3 coding sequence is TGTGCCAGCAGTACGGACCCTTCCCACTATGGCTACACCTTC. Translating gives CASSTDPSHYGYTF.

The chain uses TRBV5-4 and TRBJ2-1; D gene unclear. V lost 0 bases to trimming and J lost 6 bases, with 7 bases between them. The CDR3 length is 13 residues. Germline assignment: CDR1 SGHNT and CDR2 YYREEE (reference sequence). The CDR3 nucleotides read TGTGCCAGCAGCTTGGAACTTTCCAATGAGCAGTTCTTC. It yields the protein CASSLELSNEQFF.

The chain has TRBV9 and TRBJ1-1; D uncertain. The V gene lost 4 bases and the J gene lost 0 bases, with 10 bases spanning the gap. CDR3 size: 14 residues. The V gene's germline CDR1 is SGDLS and CDR2 YYNGEE. The CDR3 nucleotides are TGTGCCAGCAGCCCTCCCCTCTTGAACACTGAAGCTTTCTTT. Its translation: CASSPPLLNTEAFF. The full variable domain, rest sourced from reference TRBV9 and TRBJ1-1, is DSGVTQTPKHLITATGQRVTLRCSPRSGDLSVYWYQQSLDQGLQFLIQYYNGEERAKGNILERFSAQQFPDLHSELNLSSLELGDSALYFCASSPPLLNTEAFFGQGTRLTVV.

The rearrangement uses TRBV6-2 or TRBV6-3 and TRBJ2-1; 12 nucleotides match TRBD2. The trim removed 6 bases at V and 5 bases at J, leaving 8 bases unmatched. From germline, CDR1 is MNHEY and CDR2 SVGEGT. The CDR3 is 16 residues long. CDR3: CASSRFLAGGDNEQFF. Written as DNA, the CDR3 is TGTGCCAGCAGCCGCTTCCTAGCGGGAGGGGACAATGAGCAGTTCTTC.

The rearrangement uses TRBV29-1 and TRBJ1-4; no definite D call. V was pared by 4 bases and J by 2 bases, with 8 bases between. Germline V gene data show CDR1 as SQVTM and CDR2 as ANQGSEA. This CDR3 is built from 13 residues. CDR3 nucleotides: TGCAGCGTTGGGGTAGGGACTAATGAAAAACTGTTTTTT. Its protein is CSVGVGTNEKLFF.